This T cell receptor (beta chain) was recovered during a study of shared T cell receptors in the human thymus. J lost 9 bases, V lost 4 bases, and 16 bases had no gene match. This CDR3 is 18 amino acids long. Germline CDR1 and CDR2: SGHKS and YYEKEE (reference sequence). The assay was immunoSEQ multiplex PCR, and TCRdb's table has in-frame clones only and misses some. This table holds roughly 410,000 clones, more than 85% found once. This clonotype was obtained from a human donor. This sequence joins TRBV5-5 and TRBJ2-1; 13 bases map to TRBD2. Sequenced material: thymocytes. The CDR3 coding sequence is TGTGCCAGCAGCCCAGGGACTAGCGGGACCCATAAAGGGGGTGAGCAGTTCTTC. Translated, it gives CASSPGTSGTHKGGEQFF.